This T cell receptor beta chain was recorded in a study of regulatory T cells in long-lasting Graves disease (dated by TCRdb to about 2021). Describing the broader study: Persistent Graves' disease meant more than 5 years of antithyroid drug treatment with TSH receptor autoantibodies that stayed positive. Peripheral blood TCR sequencing and RNA sequencing compared persistent Graves' disease patients with newly diagnosed Graves' disease patients. Antithyroid drugs had been taken for about 9.7 years on average by persistent Graves' disease patients in the clinical cohort. The study took place in China and was registered as a clinical trial. A total of roughly 35 samples underwent TCR sequencing, from about 13 patients with persistent Graves' disease and 20 patients with newly diagnosed Graves' disease. Results the study describes overall, beyond this receptor: Because the primary lesion, thyroid tissue, could not be accessed, the study looked at peripheral blood alone. TRBV28, TRBJ1-2 and TRBJ2-5 were preferentially used in persistent disease, while TRBV20-1 and TRBJ2-1 were favored in newly diagnosed disease. Sequencing and analysis were restricted to the TCR beta chain. Compared with newly diagnosed patients, persistent Graves' disease patients had lower TCR Shannon entropy and fewer highly expanded clones, which suggests clonal expansion. The authors acknowledged the small sample size as a limitation that may reduce accuracy. A larger number of public clonotypes was shared among persistent patients (over 2,500) than among newly diagnosed patients (approximately 1,000).

Library preparation was by multiplex PCR. Reads for this sample came from an Illumina HiSeq 4000. TCR beta libraries were built with iRepertoire HTBI primers and Arm-PCR amplification of CDR3 regions. Before sequencing, the PCR products went through gel purification. On the authors' methods: A total of 62 TRBV and under 15 TRBJ segments were identified across samples and were used for gene usage analysis of CDR3 amino acid clonotypes. COPE and FqMerger were used to merge filtered high-quality paired reads into contigs. BLAST was used to align contigs to IMGT TRBV, TRBD and TRBJ reference genes, and CDR3 was defined according to IMGT. Any clonotype with a frequency above 0.1% was classified as a highly expanded clone. Repertoire diversity was measured by Shannon entropy, and V-J evenness by the Gini coefficient. A clonotype found in more than one individual was treated as public. The raw public reads went through TCRdb reprocessing: fastp at Q25, MiXCR clone calling, in-frame beta chains kept. Entries are consolidated by CDR3 protein sequence, retaining the most common genes and DNA. The V and J calls and clone size are TCRdb's, not the authors'. This sample has about 470,000 distinct CDR3 sequences in its table, and roughly 20% of those were observed once. The top ten hold about 8.3% of the sample.

Reading the germline V gene (reference sequence) gives CDR1 SEHNR and CDR2 FQNEAQ. The CDR3, from cysteine to phenylalanine, totals 13 residues. Only the CDR3 portion is preserved as DNA: 39 bases, with reading frame beginning at the first base. The sample's time point label is to be understood as: persistent/refractory GD, antithyroid drugs over 5 years with positive TRAb. For both TCR sequencing and RNA sequencing, RNA was extracted from PBMCs in TRIzol. The diagnosis of Graves' disease followed American Thyroid Association guidelines. The patients came from an endocrinology department in Xi'an, China. Each patient gave about 9.1 milliliters of peripheral blood, collected in an EDTA anticoagulant tube. Ficoll Paque Plus density gradient separation was used to isolate PBMCs, and no further T cell sorting was performed. An Agilent 2100 Bioanalyzer and agarose gel were used to check RNA quality, and a NanoDrop 2000 was used to measure RNA concentration.

A remark on this clonotype: Its antigen is not yet known. One junction end does not reproduce the germline sequence, and a read error may be involved.

The V and J genes are TRBV7-9 and TRBJ1-4, with the D segment identity uncertain. The sample here was peripheral blood mononuclear cells (PBMCs), taken when the disease was refractory, from a patient treated with antithyroid drugs. The receptor comes from a female donor with Graves disease. The CDR3 in this case is CASSLVRDEKLLF. The DNA is TGTGCCAGCAGCCTCGTCCGAGATGAAAAACTGCTTTTT.